This T cell receptor beta chain appears in the sequencing data of a study of a mutant IDH1 vaccine in newly diagnosed glioma. The study, taken as a whole, reports: Shifts in the top peripheral T cell clonotypes seemed unrelated to pseudoprogression. Across multiple MHC alleles, around 93% of patients had vaccine-induced responses.

Points on this clone: Its target is unknown.

Data came from immunoSEQ multiplex PCR; TCRdb stores just in-frame clones and leaves some out. The sample holds around 26,000 clones; roughly 85% are singletons and the top ten take around a sixth. The CDR3 has 14 amino acids. Trimming took off 6 bases at V and 1 base at J, with 12 bases between the two ends. Germline V lookup: CDR1 MNHNS, CDR2 SASEGT. Time point defined: week 23, last vaccination. Every vaccine dose comprised 300 ug of mutant IDH1 20-mer peptide plus topical imiquimod. The sequencing here drew on PBMCs, taken from a glioma patient whose treatment included an IDH1 peptide vaccine. This rearrangement joins TRBV6-1 to TRBJ1-1, with D possibly TRBD1 on 6 matching bases. This clonotype originated in a woman between 25 and 40 years old with glioma. CDR3 sequence (DNA): TGTGCCAGCAGCCTAAGAGGGGGGAACACTGAAGCTTTCTTT. Translated: CASSLRGGNTEAFF.